The 8 T cell receptor beta chains below come from one sample, sequenced in a study of T cell clones after liver transplantation. The assay was immunoSEQ multiplex PCR, and TCRdb's table has in-frame clones only and misses some. Of 85,000 to 130,000 clones in the sample, roughly four fifths were seen once. Sequencing used CD4+ T cells from blood, obtained before liver transplant. The receptors originated from a human donor who received a liver transplant.

The chain has TRBV29-1 and TRBJ1-3, with a weak D call TRBD1 (5 bases). The CDR3 sequence is 13 residues long. Trimming removed 4 bases at V and 0 bases at J, with 7 bases between. The V gene's germline CDR1 is SQVTM and CDR2 ANQGSEA. In DNA form, the CDR3 reads TGCAGCGTTGGAGACAGCTCTGGAAACACCATATATTTT. Residues: CSVGDSSGNTIYF. The full variable domain, with the rest looked up from reference TRBV29-1 and TRBJ1-3, is SAVISQKPSRDICQRGTSLTIQCQVDSQVTMMFWYRQQPGQSLTLIATANQGSEATYESGFVIDKFPISRPNLTFSTLTVSNMSPEDSSIYLCSVGDSSGNTIYFGEGSWLTVV.

The chain combines TRBV18 with TRBJ2-1; D gene ambiguous. Germline V gives CDR1 KGHSH, CDR2 LQKENI. V was shortened by 1 base and J by 5 bases, with 3 bases between the two germline ends. CDR3 size: 12 residues. The CDR3 sequence: CASSPRDNEQFF. The CDR3 DNA follows: TGTGCCAGCTCACCACGGGACAATGAGCAGTTCTTC.

The rearrangement joins TRBV10-1 to TRBJ1-5; D is unclear. The germline V and J ends were trimmed by 6 bases and 5 bases, with 5 bases remaining between them. Germline CDR1 WNHNN, CDR2 SYGVQD (reference sequence). The CDR3 length is 11 residues. CDR3 nucleotide sequence: TGCGCCAGCAGGAATGATCAGCCCCAGCATTTT. Its protein product is CASRNDQPQHF.

This rearrangement joins TRBV18 to TRBJ2-5; 9 bases align to TRBD2. Germline assignment: CDR1 KGHSH and CDR2 LQKENI. V shed 0 bases and J 10 bases; nucleotides not matched to a gene: 9. The CDR3 loop spans 15 amino acids. Written as DNA, the CDR3 is TGTGCCAGCTCACCACCTGGTTCTAGCGGGGTACACCAGTACTTC. Amino acids: CASSPPGSSGVHQYF.

This chain links TRBV9 with TRBJ2-3; D call uncertain. The CDR3 runs 13 residues. V shed 4 bases and J shed 2 bases, with 8 bases lying between them. Germline V gene sequence: CDR1 SGDLS, CDR2 YYNGEE. The CDR3 bases are TGTGCCAGCAGCCGACCCGACACAGATACGCAGTATTTT. Its translation is CASSRPDTDTQYF.

J is TRBJ2-6 and V is TRBV5-1; perhaps TRBD1 as D (6 bases). The V and J ends lost 2 bases and 1 base respectively, with 10 bases between them. CDR1 is SGHRS, CDR2 YFSETQ, per germline. This CDR3 is 16 amino acids long. The CDR3 here is CASSFRTASGANVLTF. The CDR3 DNA follows: TGCGCCAGCAGCTTTAGGACAGCATCTGGGGCCAACGTCCTGACTTTC.

The rearrangement links TRBV19 to TRBJ1-2; 8 bases line up with TRBD1. The CDR3 spans 13 residues. Trimming took 6 bases from V and 8 from J; bases not matched to a gene: 8. CDR1 is LNHDA, CDR2 SQIVND, per germline (reference sequence). For the CDR3, the DNA is TGTGCCAGTAGCCAAGGACAGGGATGGGGCTACACCTTC. It translates to CASSQGQGWGYTF.

The rearrangement links TRBV4-2 to TRBJ2-2; the D is unclear. This CDR3 has 15 residues. The germline V gene encodes CDR1 LGHNA and CDR2 YNFKEQ. Trimming removed 1 base from V and 4 bases from J, with 10 bases in between. DNA for the CDR3: TGTGCCAGCAGCCAAGTCCAGCCCAGCACCGGGGAGCTGTTTTTT. It codes for CASSQVQPSTGELFF.